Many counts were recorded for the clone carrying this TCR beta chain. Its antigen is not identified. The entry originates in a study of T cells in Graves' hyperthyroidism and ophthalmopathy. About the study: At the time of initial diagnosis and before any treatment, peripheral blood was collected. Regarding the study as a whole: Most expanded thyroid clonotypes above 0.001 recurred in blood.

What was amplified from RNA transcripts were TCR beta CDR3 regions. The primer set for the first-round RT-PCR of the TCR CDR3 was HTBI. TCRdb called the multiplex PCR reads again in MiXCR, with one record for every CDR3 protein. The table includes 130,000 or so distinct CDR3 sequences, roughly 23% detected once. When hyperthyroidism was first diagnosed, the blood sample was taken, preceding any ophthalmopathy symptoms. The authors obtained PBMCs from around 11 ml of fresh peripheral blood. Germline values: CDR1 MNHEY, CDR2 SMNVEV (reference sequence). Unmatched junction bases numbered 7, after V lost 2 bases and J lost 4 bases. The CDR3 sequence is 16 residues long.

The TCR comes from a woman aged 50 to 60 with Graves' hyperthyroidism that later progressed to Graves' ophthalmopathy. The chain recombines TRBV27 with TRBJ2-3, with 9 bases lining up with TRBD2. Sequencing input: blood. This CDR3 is CASSLRAGGRSDTQYF. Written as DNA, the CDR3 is TGTGCCAGCAGTTTACGGGCGGGAGGGAGGTCAGATACGCAGTATTTT.